This TCR beta chain comes out of a study of stem cell transplantation in POMP-related autoinflammatory disease. Findings of the study overall: Fewer unique TRB V-J gene pairings were identified in patients with PRAID.

Sequencing was performed with immunoSEQ multiplex PCR; in TCRdb, only in-frame clones are kept and a portion is missing. Of some 4,900 clones in the sample, roughly 90% were seen once. CDR1 MDHEN and CDR2 SYDVKM come from the germline V gene. There are 16 residues in the CDR3. Trimming left V 5 bases short and J 1 base short, with 18 bases between. As to this clone: What it recognizes is unknown.

The sample consisted of CD8+ T cells from PBMCs, taken after stem cell transplantation. This chain links TRBV28 with TRBJ2-7; maybe TRBD2 (5 bases). The clonotype comes from a human patient with POMP-related autoinflammation and immune dysregulation (PRAID). Some T cells could come from the graft donor. The DNA for the CDR3 is TGTGCCAGCAGTGGCTTCGGGTGGGAGACTTCCTACGAGCAGTACTTC. Translating it yields CASSGFGWETSYEQYF. The variable domain in full, with the rest retrieved from reference TRBV28 and TRBJ2-7, is DVKVTQSSRYLVKRTGEKVFLECVQDMDHENMFWYRQDPGLGLRLIYFSYDVKMKEKGDIPEGYSVSREKKERFSLILESASTNQTSMYLCASSGFGWETSYEQYFGPGTRLTVT.